The clone carrying this T cell receptor beta chain was counted at least ten times. The antigen is not known. This CDR3 has 15 residues. Trimming pared 6 bases from V and 0 bases from J, leaving 11 bases between. Looked up from germline, CDR1 is MNHEY and CDR2 is SVGAGI. Excluded: other autoimmune disease, uncontrolled infection, pregnancy or lactation. Diagnosis used clinical symptoms, serum thyroxine, TRAb, thyroid ultrasound and orbital computed tomography. RNA transcripts yielded amplified TCR beta CDR3 regions. The authors performed first-round RT-PCR with HTBI primers and then a second-round multiplex PCR. TCRdb re-analysed the multiplex PCR reads in MiXCR, keeping a single row per CDR3 protein. The sample has about 660,000 distinct CDR3 sequences; roughly 41% are singletons. The sample originates from a study of Graves' ophthalmopathy and Graves' hyperthyroidism. Study-wide results and caveats: The model's ophthalmopathy progression predictions had about 69% sensitivity and 72.22% specificity. The majority of expanded thyroid clonotypes above 0.001 frequency also occurred in blood.

Sequenced material: peripheral blood. The chain carries TRBV6-5 and TRBJ1-4; D is uncertain. This TCR came from an adult man with Graves' ophthalmopathy. The chain's CDR3 is CASRLNPATNEKLFF. The CDR3 DNA follows: TGTGCCAGCAGGCTCAACCCTGCAACTAATGAAAAACTGTTTTTT.